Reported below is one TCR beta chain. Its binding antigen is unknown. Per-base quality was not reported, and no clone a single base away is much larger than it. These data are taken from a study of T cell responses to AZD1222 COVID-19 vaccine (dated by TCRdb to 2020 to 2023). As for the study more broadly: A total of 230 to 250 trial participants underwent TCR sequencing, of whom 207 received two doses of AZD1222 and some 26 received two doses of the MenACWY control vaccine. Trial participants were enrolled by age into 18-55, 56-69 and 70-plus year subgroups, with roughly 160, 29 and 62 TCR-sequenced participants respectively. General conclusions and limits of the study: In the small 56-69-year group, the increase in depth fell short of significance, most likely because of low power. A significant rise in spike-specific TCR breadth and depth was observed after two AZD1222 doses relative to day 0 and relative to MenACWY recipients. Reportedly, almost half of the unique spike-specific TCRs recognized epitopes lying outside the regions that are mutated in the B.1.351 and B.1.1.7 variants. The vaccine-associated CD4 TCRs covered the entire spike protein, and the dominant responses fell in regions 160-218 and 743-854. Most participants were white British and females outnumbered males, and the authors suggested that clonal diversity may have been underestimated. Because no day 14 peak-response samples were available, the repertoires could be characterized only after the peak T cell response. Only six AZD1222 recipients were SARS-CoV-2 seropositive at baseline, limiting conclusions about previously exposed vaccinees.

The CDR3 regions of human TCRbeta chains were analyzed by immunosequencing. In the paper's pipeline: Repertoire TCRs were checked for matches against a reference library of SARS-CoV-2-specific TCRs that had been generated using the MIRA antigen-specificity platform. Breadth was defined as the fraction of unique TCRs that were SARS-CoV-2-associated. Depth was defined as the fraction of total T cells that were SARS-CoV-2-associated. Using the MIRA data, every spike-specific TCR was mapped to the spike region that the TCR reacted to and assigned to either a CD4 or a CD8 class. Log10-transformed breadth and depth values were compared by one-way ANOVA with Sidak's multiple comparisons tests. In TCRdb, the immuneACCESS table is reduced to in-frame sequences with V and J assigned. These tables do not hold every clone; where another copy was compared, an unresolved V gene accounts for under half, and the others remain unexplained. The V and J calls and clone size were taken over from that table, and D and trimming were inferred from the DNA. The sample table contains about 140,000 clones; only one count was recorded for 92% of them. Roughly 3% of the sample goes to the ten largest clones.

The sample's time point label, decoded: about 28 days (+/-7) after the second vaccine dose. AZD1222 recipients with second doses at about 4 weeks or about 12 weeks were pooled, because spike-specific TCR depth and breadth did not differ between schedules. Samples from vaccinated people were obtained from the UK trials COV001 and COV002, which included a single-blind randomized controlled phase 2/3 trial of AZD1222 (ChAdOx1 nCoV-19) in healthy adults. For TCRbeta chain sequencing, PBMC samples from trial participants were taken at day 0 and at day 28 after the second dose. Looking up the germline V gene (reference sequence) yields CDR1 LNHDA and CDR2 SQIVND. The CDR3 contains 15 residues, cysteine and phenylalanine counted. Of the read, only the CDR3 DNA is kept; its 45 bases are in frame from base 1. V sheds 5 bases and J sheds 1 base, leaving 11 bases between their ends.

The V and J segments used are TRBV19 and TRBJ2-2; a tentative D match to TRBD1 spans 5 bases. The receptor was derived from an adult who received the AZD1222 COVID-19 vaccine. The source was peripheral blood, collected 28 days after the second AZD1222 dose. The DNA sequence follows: TGTGCCAGTAGTCCCCCGACAGAGAACACCGGGGAGCTGTTTTTT. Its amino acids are CASSPPTENTGELFF.